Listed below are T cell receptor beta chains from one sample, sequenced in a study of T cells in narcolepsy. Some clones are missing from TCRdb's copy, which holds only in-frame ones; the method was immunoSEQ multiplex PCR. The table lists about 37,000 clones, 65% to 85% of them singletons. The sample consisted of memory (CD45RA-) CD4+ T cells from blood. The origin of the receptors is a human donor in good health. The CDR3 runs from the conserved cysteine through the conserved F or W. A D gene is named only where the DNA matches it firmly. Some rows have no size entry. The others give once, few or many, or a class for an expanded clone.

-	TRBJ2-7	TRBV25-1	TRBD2	CASSISSGGAVHEQYF	TGTGCCAGCAGTATCTCTAGCGGGGGGGCCGTCCACGAGCAGTACTTC
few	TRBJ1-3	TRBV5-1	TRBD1	CASRLGQASGNTIYF	TGCGCCAGCCGCCTTGGACAGGCCTCTGGAAACACCATATATTTT
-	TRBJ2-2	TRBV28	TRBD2	CASSSSGRGSTGELFF	TGTGCCAGCAGTTCTAGCGGGAGGGGAAGCACCGGGGAGCTGTTTTTT
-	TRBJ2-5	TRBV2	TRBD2	CASSGLAGVETQYF	TGTGCCAGCAGCGGACTAGCGGGAGTAGAGACCCAGTACTTC
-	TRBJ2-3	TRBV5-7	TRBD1	CASSLGQGGVYTQYF	TGTGCCAGCAGCTTGGGACAGGGGGGAGTTTATACGCAGTATTTT
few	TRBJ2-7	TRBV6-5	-	CASSNRVEQYF	TGTGCCAGCAGTAACAGGGTCGAGCAGTACTTC
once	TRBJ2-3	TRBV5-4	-	CASSSPPVTGDTQYF	TGTGCCAGCAGCTCCCCCCCGGTCACGGGAGATACGCAGTATTTT
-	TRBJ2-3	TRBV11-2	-	CASSLGGGPDTQYF	TGTGCCAGCAGCTTAGGTGGGGGCCCAGATACGCAGTATTTT
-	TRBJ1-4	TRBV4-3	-	CASSQVNRVNEKLFF	TGCGCCAGCAGCCAAGTAAACAGGGTGAATGAAAAACTGTTTTTT
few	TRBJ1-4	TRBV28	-	CASRSGAANEKLFF	TGTGCCAGCAGGTCGGGGGCGGCCAATGAAAAACTGTTTTTT
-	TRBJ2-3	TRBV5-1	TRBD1	CASSSGRTGSDTQYF	TGCGCCAGCAGCTCCGGCCGGACAGGGTCAGATACGCAGTATTTT